This is a list of T cell receptor beta chains from one sample in a study of cytomegalovirus exposure and HLA in healthy donors. Using immunoSEQ multiplex PCR, the repertoire was profiled, and TCRdb retains in-frame clones only, with some absent. The table records roughly 220,000 clones, approximately 88% of them present only once. The sequencing input was PBMCs. The receptor set was obtained from a woman under 40 in good health and CMV-seropositive. Each CDR3 is given with its conserved first and last residue. The D gene is left open where the match is weak. A row's size may be missing; if present it is once, few, many or a size class.

cdr3_nt	cdr3_aa	j_call	d_call	clone_size	v_call
TGTGCCAGTAGTATGACAGGGGGCGCGGAGACCCAGTACTTC	CASSMTGGAETQYF	TRBJ2-5	TRBD1	.	TRBV19
TGTGCCAGCAGTTTTTCTCTCAGGTACGAGCAGTACTTC	CASSFSLRYEQYF	TRBJ2-7	.	.	TRBV28
TGTGCTAGTGGTTTCCTGGGGAGCAATCAGCCCCAGCATTTT	CASGFLGSNQPQHF	TRBJ1-5	.	.	TRBV12-5
TGCGCCAGCAGCCGCACACGGGACAGATCTGTTGCCACTGAAGCTTTCTTT	CASSRTRDRSVATEAFF	TRBJ1-1	TRBD1	.	TRBV5-1
TGTGCCAGCAGCAACCTAGGGGAACCGGATGAAAAACTGTTTTTT	CASSNLGEPDEKLFF	TRBJ1-4	.	.	TRBV7-2
TGCAGCGGGGGGGCTGAAGCTTTCTTT	CSGGAEAFF	TRBJ1-1	.	.	TRBV29-1
TGCAGCGTCGTGGCAGGCTCTAATGAAAAACTGTTTTTT	CSVVAGSNEKLFF	TRBJ1-4	.	.	TRBV29-1
TGTGCCAGCAGCTTACCGGGACAGGGGGGCCGCGAGCAGTACTTC	CASSLPGQGGREQYF	TRBJ2-7	TRBD1	.	TRBV7-9
TGTGCCAGCAGTTTATCTACGTCGACTAGCGGGAGCACAGATACGCAGTATTTT	CASSLSTSTSGSTDTQYF	TRBJ2-3	TRBD2	.	TRBV27
TGCGCCAGCAGCTTCAGCGGGAGTCTAATCGATGAGCAGTTCTTC	CASSFSGSLIDEQFF	TRBJ2-1	TRBD2	.	TRBV5-1
TGCGCCAGCAGTACCGGGACAGGGCAGGCTTTCTTT	CASSTGTGQAFF	TRBJ1-1	TRBD1	.	TRBV10-1
TGTGCCAGCAGATACCCGTCAGCCGGGCGGAGCTCCTACAATGAGCAGTTCTTC	CASRYPSAGRSSYNEQFF	TRBJ2-1	.	.	TRBV2
TGTGCCAGCAGCATAAACGAGGATCAGCCCCAGCATTTT	CASSINEDQPQHF	TRBJ1-5	.	.	TRBV11-2
TGCGCCAGCAGCCAAGATTTGGGACAGGGAGGCTATGGCTACACCTTC	CASSQDLGQGGYGYTF	TRBJ1-2	TRBD1	.	TRBV4-3
TGCGCCAGCACCACCGGGACAGACAATGAGCAGTTCTTC	CASTTGTDNEQFF	TRBJ2-1	TRBD1	.	TRBV5-1
TGTGCCCTCGACTTATTGCAGGGAGCCTATGGCTACACCTTC	CALDLLQGAYGYTF	TRBJ1-2	.	.	TRBV6-1
TGTGCCAGTAGTACCTCTAGCGGGAGGGCCTACGAGCAGTACTTC	CASSTSSGRAYEQYF	TRBJ2-7	TRBD2	.	TRBV19
TGCAGCGTTGTTCATGGCGGGAGGCACAATGAGCAGTTCTTC	CSVVHGGRHNEQFF	TRBJ2-1	TRBD2	.	TRBV29-1
TGTGCCAGCAGCTTATTCAGGGGGCTGGACACTGAAGCTTTCTTT	CASSLFRGLDTEAFF	TRBJ1-1	TRBD1	.	TRBV7-2
TGTGCCAGCAGCGTAGGTTCCAATGAGCAGTTCTTC	CASSVGSNEQFF	TRBJ2-1	.	.	TRBV9
TGTGCCAGCAGCTTAGGGAGGGGCAGGAACGGGGACGAGCAGTACTTC	CASSLGRGRNGDEQYF	TRBJ2-7	.	.	TRBV7-6
TGTGCCAGCAGCCCTTTTGGACTAGCGGGAGTTTTAGAGCAGTACTTC	CASSPFGLAGVLEQYF	TRBJ2-7	TRBD2	once	TRBV7-8
TGTGCCAGTACGGGGACAGGGGGCGCGTTTCAGCCCCAGCATTTT	CASTGTGGAFQPQHF	TRBJ1-5	TRBD1	once	TRBV19
TGTGCCAGCAGGATGGACAGGGGTGACTACACCTTC	CASRMDRGDYTF	TRBJ1-2	TRBD1	.	TRBV6-6
TGTGCCAGCAGTTTACTAGCGGGCCGAACCATGGAGACCCAGTACTTC	CASSLLAGRTMETQYF	TRBJ2-5	TRBD2	.	TRBV27
TGTGCCTGGAGTAGACAGCCCAATCAGCCCCAGCATTTT	CAWSRQPNQPQHF	TRBJ1-5	.	.	TRBV30
TGTGCCAGCTCACCACGGAGGGGTGGCTACGAGCAGTACTTC	CASSPRRGGYEQYF	TRBJ2-7	.	.	TRBV18
TGTGCCAGCAGTCCTACTGACACTAATCAGCCCCAGCATTTT	CASSPTDTNQPQHF	TRBJ1-5	.	few	TRBV2
TGTGCCAGCAGCTTAAGGACAGGCGGCGGTGAAGCTTTCTTT	CASSLRTGGGEAFF	TRBJ1-1	TRBD1	.	TRBV7-2
TGTGCCAGCAGCCTACAGGGGGCTGGGGCCAACGTCCTGACTTTC	CASSLQGAGANVLTF	TRBJ2-6	TRBD1	.	TRBV13
TGTGCCAGCAGCCAGCGACAGGGGGGACCCTACGAGCAGTACTTC	CASSQRQGGPYEQYF	TRBJ2-7	TRBD1	once	TRBV14
TGCAGCGTCGCCCGAGGGTGGGGCCATGGAAGCACTGAAGCTTTCTTT	CSVARGWGHGSTEAFF	TRBJ1-1	.	.	TRBV29-1
TGCGCCAGCAGCCTCAAATACAATGAGCAGTTCTTC	CASSLKYNEQFF	TRBJ2-1	.	.	TRBV5-1
TGTGCCAGCAGCCCCGGGACGGTGAACACTGAAGCTTTCTTT	CASSPGTVNTEAFF	TRBJ1-1	.	few	TRBV7-2
TGTGCCAGCAGTCGGATAGCTAACTATGGCTACACCTTC	CASSRIANYGYTF	TRBJ1-2	.	few	TRBV27
TGTGCCAGCAGCGTAGGCGGGACAGGCTCCTACGAGCAGTACTTC	CASSVGGTGSYEQYF	TRBJ2-7	TRBD1	.	TRBV9
TGTGCCAGCAGTTTCCCCCGGGATGAATACACAACTAATGAAAAACTGTTTTTT	CASSFPRDEYTTNEKLFF	TRBJ1-4	.	.	TRBV28
TGTGCCAGCAGCTGGACAGGGCTGAGCTCCTACGAGCAGTACTTC	CASSWTGLSSYEQYF	TRBJ2-7	TRBD1	.	TRBV7-8
TGTGCCAGTAGTAAACGGGACCGGCATGAAAAACTGTTTTTT	CASSKRDRHEKLFF	TRBJ1-4	.	.	TRBV19
TGTGCCAGCAGCTTTCCAACTAGCGGCACAGATACGCAGTATTTT	CASSFPTSGTDTQYF	TRBJ2-3	TRBD2	.	TRBV7-9
TGTGCCAGCAGCTTAGGAGGGGTGGCCGGGGAGCTGTTTTTT	CASSLGGVAGELFF	TRBJ2-2	.	.	TRBV7-6
TGTGCCAGCACCTCTCAGCACCCACCAACCTTGGAGCAGTACTTC	CASTSQHPPTLEQYF	TRBJ2-7	.	.	TRBV28
TGCGCCAGCGCACAGGGTAGTGAGACCCAGTACTTC	CASAQGSETQYF	TRBJ2-5	.	once	TRBV5-1
TGTGCCAGCAGTTCCGGTAGGGGACTATCATACAATGAGCAGTTCTTC	CASSSGRGLSYNEQFF	TRBJ2-1	TRBD2	.	TRBV11-3
TGTGCCAGCAGCTTCCTAAACGTGGGGGGAGAGACCCAGTACTTC	CASSFLNVGGETQYF	TRBJ2-5	.	.	TRBV7-8
TGTGCCAGCAGTGACGGGGAGTCAGATACGCAGTATTTT	CASSDGESDTQYF	TRBJ2-3	.	.	TRBV6-4
TGCACCAGCGGCTCCTCTAGCGGGAGTTGCAATGAGCAGTTCTTC	CTSGSSSGSCNEQFF	TRBJ2-1	.	.	TRBV1
TGTGCCACCAAAAAGGATAACACCGGGGAGCTGTTTTTT	CATKKDNTGELFF	TRBJ2-2	.	once	TRBV11-2
TGTGCCAGCAGTCCCGGGACAGGGGCCGGCTACACCTTC	CASSPGTGAGYTF	TRBJ1-2	TRBD1	.	TRBV25-1
TGTGCCAGCAGTGCGACTAGCGGTCAAGAGACCCAGTACTTC	CASSATSGQETQYF	TRBJ2-5	TRBD2	.	TRBV25-1
TGCGCCAGCAGCTTGGGAGGAGTCTCTGGAAACACCATATATTTT	CASSLGGVSGNTIYF	TRBJ1-3	.	.	TRBV5-1
TGTGCCTGCGGAGGCCCTCTCTCCTACGAGCAGTACTTC	CACGGPLSYEQYF	TRBJ2-7	.	once	TRBV30
TGTGCCAGCAGCCAAGCTGCGGCTCAATACGAGCAGTACTTC	CASSQAAAQYEQYF	TRBJ2-7	.	once	TRBV4-2
TGCGCCAGCAGCTTGGGTGGGCCAACTAATGAAAAACTGTTTTTT	CASSLGGPTNEKLFF	TRBJ1-4	.	.	TRBV5-1
TGTGCCAGCCTATTAGCGGAGATCTCCTACAATGAGCAGTTCTTC	CASLLAEISYNEQFF	TRBJ2-1	.	.	TRBV2
TGCGCCAGCAGAGCTCTAGCGGGAGGCTACAATGAGCAGTTCTTC	CASRALAGGYNEQFF	TRBJ2-1	TRBD2	.	TRBV10-2
TGCGCCAGCAGCCCACGGACAGGGGACTATGGCTACACCTTC	CASSPRTGDYGYTF	TRBJ1-2	TRBD1	.	TRBV4-3
TGTGCCAGCACCCCGGGTCGGGAGGGGACGCAGTATTTT	CASTPGREGTQYF	TRBJ2-3	TRBD2	once	TRBV2
TGTGCCAGCAGTGATCTACAGGGCGGGAGCCACGAGCAGTACTTC	CASSDLQGGSHEQYF	TRBJ2-7	.	.	TRBV25-1